This TCR beta chain was sequenced for a study of T cells after yellow fever vaccination. General study points: Boosting was followed by the reappearance of most primary-vaccination clones (just under 98% CD4, 85% to 90% CD8). It was the secondary response that reached its peak faster, day 5 versus 15, but it was weaker. CD4 and CD8 compartments shared a small share of clonotypes, likely from convergent recombination.

This clonotype was observed a few times. What it binds is unknown. Making TCR cDNA involved 5'RACE template switching, which added UMIs and a universal primer site. In TCRdb, the 5' RACE reads were re-called with MiXCR into one record per CDR3 protein. This sample carries a few hundred thousand distinct CDR3 sequences, 6.9% of them seen once, and the ten largest clones take more than 0.8%. Germline-derived CDR1 and CDR2 are SGHTA and FQGNSA. V was clipped by 2 bases and J by 5 bases; unmatched bases: 6. The CDR3 loop spans 15 amino acids. The sequences come from CD4+ T cells sorted from PBMCs, collected 15 days after the yellow fever booster vaccination. The chain employs TRBV7-2 and TRBJ2-5, with 9 positions matching TRBD2. The sequence was obtained from a man aged 30-40 years who received the YFV17D yellow fever vaccine. CDR3 in amino acids: CASSLNLAGRETQYF. Here the CDR3 DNA reads TGTGCCAGCAGCTTAAATCTAGCGGGAAGGGAGACCCAGTACTTC.